A single sample is the source of the 26 T cell receptor beta chains below, sequenced in a study of blood T cell repertoires in COVID-19. Sequenced by immunoSEQ multiplex PCR; TCRdb stores in-frame clones only, minus some. Of roughly 27,000 clones listed, approximately 80% were seen once; the top ten hold about 49%. Source material: peripheral blood. These receptors were obtained from a woman aged 65 to 85 with acute or convalescent COVID-19.

The chain employs TRBV5-1 and TRBJ2-2; unclear D gene. This CDR3 is built from 13 residues. The germline V gene has CDR1 SGHRS and CDR2 YFSETQ. Between the trimmed V and J ends, which lost 6 bases and 3 bases, there was a span of 9 bases. The CDR3 region is CASTLRDTGELFF. Here the CDR3 DNA reads TGCGCCAGCACCCTAAGAGACACCGGGGAGCTGTTTTTT.

This chain links TRBV11-1 with TRBJ2-3; 8 bases match TRBD1. The germline CDR1 and CDR2 sequences are SGHAT and FQDESV (reference sequence). CDR3 length equals 16 residues. With 5 bases clipped from V and 5 bases from J, the junction kept 12 bases outside the gene matches. CDR3 region: CASSLGDRLWGDTQYF. CDR3 DNA: TGTGCCAGCAGCCTAGGGGACAGGTTATGGGGAGATACGCAGTATTTT.

The J gene is TRBJ2-7, the V gene TRBV20-1; possible D gene TRBD2, 6 bases. The CDR3 contains 15 residues. V was pared by 3 bases and J by 3 bases, with 18 bases between. Germline CDR1 DFQATT, CDR2 SNEGSKA (reference sequence). CDR3 amino acids: CSASAPRGGVYEQYF. For the CDR3, the DNA is TGCAGTGCTAGTGCCCCAAGAGGAGGGGTCTACGAGCAGTACTTC.

This clone has a handful of counts. The CDR3 sequence: CASSEGQGWREQYF. CDR3 sequence (DNA): TGTGCCAGCAGTGAGGGACAGGGATGGAGGGAGCAGTACTTC. The genes are TRBV2 and TRBJ2-7, with 9 bases lining up with TRBD1. J gave up 7 bases and V 3 bases, and 7 bases lay outside the gene matches. Germline CDR1 is SNHLY and CDR2 is FYNNEI. The CDR3 is 14 amino acids.

The chain carries TRBV27 and TRBJ2-1, with 7 bases matching TRBD1. This CDR3 contains 16 residues. Unmatched junction bases numbered 13, after V lost 3 bases and J lost 8 bases. The germline V gene has CDR1 MNHEY and CDR2 SMNVEV (reference sequence). CDR3 protein: CASSFVGGGGYDEQFF. In DNA form, the CDR3 reads TGTGCCAGCAGTTTCGTAGGGGGCGGAGGCTATGATGAGCAGTTCTTC.

The gene calls are TRBV2 and TRBJ1-5; possibly TRBD1 for D (6 bases). This CDR3 is built from 13 residues. V lost 2 bases and J lost 4, with 6 bases in between. The germline V gene has CDR1 SNHLY and CDR2 FYNNEI. Here the CDR3 reads CASSEQGNQPQHF. Written as DNA, the CDR3 is TGTGCCAGCAGTGAACAGGGGAATCAGCCCCAGCATTTT. The full variable domain, completed using reference TRBV2 and TRBJ1-5, is EPEVTQTPSHQVTQMGQEVILRCVPISNHLYFYWYRQILGQKVEFLVSFYNNEISEKSEIFDDQFSVERPDGSNFTLKIRSTKLEDSAMYFCASSEQGNQPQHFGDGTRLSIL.

The V call is TRBV6-6, the J call TRBJ2-1; no reliable D call. In germline, CDR1 is MNHNY, CDR2 SVGAGI (reference sequence). CDR3 length equals 15 residues. V gave up 5 bases and J gave up 0 bases, with 11 bases separating them. The CDR3 region is CASSTLPSSYNEQFF. The CDR3 DNA sequence: TGTGCCAGCAGTACCCTACCTAGCTCCTACAATGAGCAGTTCTTC.

The chain is built from TRBV18 and TRBJ2-7; 9 bases are a match to TRBD1. The CDR3 is 13 amino acids. Germline V gene sequence: CDR1 KGHSH, CDR2 LQKENI. Germline trimming cut 3 bases from V and 5 bases from J; bases unmatched to any gene: 2. The CDR3 DNA is TGTGCCAGCTCACCTCGGACAGGGGACGAGCAGTACTTC. This gives the protein CASSPRTGDEQYF.

The chain links TRBV21-1 to TRBJ2-3; the table names TRBD1, a call not compared with the DNA. TRBV21-1 is termed a pseudogene. The CDR3 is 18 amino acids. The CDR3 DNA reads TGTGCCAGCAGCAATTCAGGGAAGTACCACCGGTGCACAGATACGCAGTATTTT. Translating it yields CASSNSGKYHRCTDTQYF.

The rearrangement uses TRBV5-4 and TRBJ2-1, with TRBD1 matching over 11 bases. The V gene's germline CDR1 is SGHNT and CDR2 YYREEE (reference sequence). V dropped 5 bases and J dropped 4; count of bases not matched to a gene: 14. The CDR3 has 18 residues. DNA of the CDR3: TGTGCCAGCAGACATACATTCACCGGGACAGGGGGTTACAATGAGCAGTTCTTC. Translated: CASRHTFTGTGGYNEQFF.

The V and J genes are TRBV2 and TRBJ2-2, with TRBD2 identical over 7 bases. V trimming: 5 bases; J trimming: 4 bases; junction bases outside the gene matches: 7. The germline V gene has CDR1 SNHLY and CDR2 FYNNEI. The CDR3 runs to 15 residues. For the CDR3, the DNA is TGTGCCAGCAGTTTCCAGACTAGCCGCACCGGGGAGCTGTTTTTT. Protein product: CASSFQTSRTGELFF.

The chain joins TRBV4-2 to TRBJ2-5, with D maybe TRBD2 (6 bases). From germline, CDR1 is LGHNA and CDR2 YNFKEQ. The V gene lost 4 bases and the J gene lost 3 bases, with 12 bases spanning the gap. The CDR3 covers 14 residues. The CDR3 sequence is CASSLPGLKETQYF. The CDR3 DNA follows: TGTGCCAGCAGCCTTCCGGGACTTAAAGAGACCCAGTACTTC.

This chain links TRBV9 with TRBJ1-1; D possibly corresponds to TRBD1 (6 bases). The V gene lost 0 bases and the J gene lost 0 bases, with 12 bases spanning the gap. Looked up from germline, CDR1 is SGDLS and CDR2 is YYNGEE. The CDR3 is made up of 16 amino acids. The CDR3 reads CASSVGSQGLNTEAFF. The CDR3 DNA reads TGTGCCAGCAGCGTAGGTTCCCAGGGGTTGAACACTGAAGCTTTCTTT.

This clone was counted a few times. The chain carries TRBV3-1 (or the pseudogene TRBV3-2) and TRBJ2-2; D is possibly TRBD2 (6 bases). This CDR3 is built from 16 residues. Germline loops: CDR1 LGHDT, CDR2 YNNKEL (reference sequence). Trimming left V 4 bases short and J 2 bases short, with 14 bases between. CDR3 nucleotides: TGTGCCAGCAGCCGAGTGGCGGGGCGTAACACCGGGGAGCTGTTTTTT. This codes for CASSRVAGRNTGELFF.

The chain uses TRBV9 and TRBJ2-2; TRBD1 agrees at 7 bases. The CDR3 length is 17 residues. The V gene end was trimmed by 0 bases and the J gene end by 4 bases; junction bases not matched to a gene: 9. Germline V lookup: CDR1 SGDLS, CDR2 YYNGEE. The CDR3 is CASSVGDQGVSTGELFF. DNA of the CDR3: TGTGCCAGCAGCGTAGGGGACCAGGGGGTGAGCACCGGGGAGCTGTTTTTT.

This chain connects TRBV9 to TRBJ2-1; 8 bases agree with TRBD2. The CDR3 loop spans 16 amino acids. Trimming at V came to 5 bases and at J to 2 bases, leaving 9 bases not matched to a gene. The germline V gene encodes CDR1 SGDLS and CDR2 YYNGEE. CDR3 residues: CASSDSPGGAYNEQFF. As DNA, the CDR3 is TGTGCCAGCAGTGATTCTCCGGGGGGGGCCTACAATGAGCAGTTCTTC.

The chain is built from TRBV15 and TRBJ1-4, with D possibly being TRBD1 (6 bases). The germline V gene has CDR1 LNHNV and CDR2 YYDKDF (reference sequence). V was trimmed by 5 bases and J by 8 bases, leaving 21 bases between them. This CDR3 is built from 16 residues. CDR3 sequence: CATSSRGAGVGEKLFF. The CDR3 DNA is TGTGCCACCAGCTCCAGAGGGGCAGGGGTGGGAGAAAAACTGTTTTTT.

This rearrangement joins TRBV5-6 to TRBJ2-7; D possibly corresponds to TRBD2 (6 bases). This CDR3 spans 15 amino acids. CDR1 SGHDT and CDR2 YYEEEE come from the germline V gene. V was trimmed by 4 bases and J by 3 bases, leaving 17 bases between them. This CDR3 is CASSPPSAGNYEQYF. CDR3 sequence (DNA): TGTGCCAGCAGCCCCCCGAGTGCGGGAAACTACGAGCAGTACTTC.

The V and J genes are TRBV19 and TRBJ2-2; a possible D gene is TRBD2 (5 bases). The germline gives CDR1 LNHDA, CDR2 SQIVND (reference sequence). The CDR3 totals 15 residues. V lost 3 bases to trimming and J lost 6 bases, with 14 bases between them. The CDR3 nucleotides read TGTGCCAGTAGTATGGCTTCCCCGAGGGCCGGGGAGCTGTTTTTT. Translating it yields CASSMASPRAGELFF.

By share of the sample, this clone is medium-sized (0.01 to 0.1%). The CDR3 DNA sequence: TGTGCCAGCAGCTTGGGAAGCCTCAGCGGGCATCAGCCCCAGCATTTT. Amino acid sequence: CASSLGSLSGHQPQHF. V usage is TRBV5-5 and J usage is TRBJ1-5, with D unclear. CDR3 length equals 16 residues. Germline-derived CDR1 and CDR2 are SGHKS and YYEKEE (reference sequence). V gave up 0 bases and J gave up 5 bases, with 15 bases separating them.

V gene TRBV28 combines with J gene TRBJ2-1, with D possibly TRBD2 on 6 matching bases. This CDR3 is 14 amino acids long. Germline CDR1 is MDHEN and CDR2 is SYDVKM. The V end lost 3 bases, the J end lost 6 bases, and 12 bases lay between the germline ends. The CDR3 reads CASSFSGAANEQFF. In nucleotides, the CDR3 is TGTGCCAGCAGTTTTTCGGGAGCCGCCAATGAGCAGTTCTTC.

This clone was counted between two and nine times. The chain recombines TRBV27 with TRBJ1-2, with 7 bases lining up with TRBD1. CDR1 and CDR2 (germline): MNHEY, SMNVEV (reference sequence). The ends lost 6 bases at V and 5 bases at J; junction bases unmatched: 9. CDR3 length: 14 residues. The CDR3 DNA sequence: TGTGCCAGCAGAGACGACAGGGTTGGTTATGGCTACACCTTC. This sequence encodes CASRDDRVGYGYTF.

This rearrangement joins TRBV3-1 (or the pseudogene TRBV3-2) to TRBJ2-1; 9 nucleotides align to TRBD2. The CDR3 is made up of 19 amino acids. Trimming took 0 bases from V and 6 from J; bases not matched to a gene: 15. Germline V CDR1 and CDR2: LGHDT, YNNKEL (reference sequence). The CDR3 is CASSQDSYMGGGRANEQFF. CDR3 sequence (DNA): TGTGCCAGCAGCCAAGATTCCTACATGGGTGGCGGGAGGGCCAATGAGCAGTTCTTC.

This chain links TRBV7-2 with TRBJ1-3; 10 positions agree with TRBD1. The trim removed 4 bases at V and 4 bases at J, leaving 4 bases unmatched. The V gene's germline CDR1 is SGHTA and CDR2 FQGNSA. CDR3 length: 15 residues. This chain's CDR3 is CASSSDRGRGNTIYF. Written as DNA, the CDR3 is TGTGCCAGCAGCTCCGACAGGGGGCGAGGAAACACCATATATTTT.

This clone was observed a few times. V gene TRBV28 combines with J gene TRBJ2-5; 7 bases are a match to TRBD2. Germline V gene sequence: CDR1 MDHEN, CDR2 SYDVKM. V lost 5 bases to trimming and J lost 10 bases; unmatched junction nucleotides: 4. This CDR3 region has 11 residues. Here the CDR3 DNA reads TGTGCCAGCAGTCTCGCGGGGGTCCAGTACTTC. Translation gives CASSLAGVQYF.

The rearrangement uses TRBV5-4 and TRBJ2-7; 9 bases agree with TRBD1. In germline, CDR1 is SGHNT, CDR2 YYREEE (reference sequence). This CDR3 has 15 amino acids. V lost 4 bases, J lost 1 base, and 6 bases stayed unmatched. CDR3 coding DNA: TGTGCCAGCAGCCCGGGGACAGGGTCTTCCTACGAGCAGTACTTC. This encodes CASSPGTGSSYEQYF.